Listed below are T cell receptor beta chains from one sample, sequenced in a study of T cell changes during pregnancy in multiple sclerosis. Sequenced by immunoSEQ multiplex PCR; TCRdb stores in-frame clones only, minus some. The sample has tens of thousands of clones; more than 90% are singletons. This specimen was CD4+ T cells from peripheral blood mononuclear cells, taken after pregnancy. The origin of the receptors is a female donor in good health, enrolled as a control in a pregnancy study. Each CDR3 is given with its conserved first and last residue. The order of the fields is clone size, V gene, D gene, J gene, CDR3 DNA, CDR3 protein. The D gene is left open where the match is weak. Only some rows state a clone size, as once, few, many or a class for expanded clones.

abundance: few; v_gene: TRBV6-5; d_gene: TRBD1; j_gene: TRBJ1-2; CDR3nt: TGTGCCAGCAGTAACTACCCCGGGACAGGGGTCTATGGCTACACCTTC; CDR3aa: CASSNYPGTGVYGYTF
abundance: .; v_gene: TRBV7-2; d_gene: TRBD1; j_gene: TRBJ1-1; CDR3nt: TGTGCCAGCACCCCGCGGGACAGGTGGTCTGAAGCTTTCTTT; CDR3aa: CASTPRDRWSEAFF
abundance: many; v_gene: TRBV19; d_gene: .; j_gene: TRBJ2-7; CDR3nt: TGTGCCAGTCCGATCCAGGGGCGAAAGTCCTACGAGCAGTACTTC; CDR3aa: CASPIQGRKSYEQYF
abundance: .; v_gene: TRBV6-4; d_gene: TRBD2; j_gene: TRBJ2-2; CDR3nt: TGTGCCAGCAGTGACAGCAGTGGCGGGGGGGCGGGCACCGGGGAGCTGTTTTTT; CDR3aa: CASSDSSGGGAGTGELFF
abundance: .; v_gene: TRBV5-1; d_gene: TRBD1; j_gene: TRBJ1-5; CDR3nt: TGCGCCAGCAGCGAGGGGACAGGGATTAATCAGCCCCAGCATTTT; CDR3aa: CASSEGTGINQPQHF
abundance: .; v_gene: TRBV10-2; d_gene: TRBD2; j_gene: TRBJ2-1; CDR3nt: TGCGCCAGCAGTGTTAGCGGGGGAGGGAATGAGCAGTTCTTC; CDR3aa: CASSVSGGGNEQFF
abundance: .; v_gene: TRBV5-5; d_gene: TRBD2; j_gene: TRBJ2-7; CDR3nt: TGTGCCAGCAGCTTTCTAGCGGGAGTAGGGTACGAGCAGTACTTC; CDR3aa: CASSFLAGVGYEQYF
abundance: .; v_gene: TRBV7-8; d_gene: .; j_gene: TRBJ1-1; CDR3nt: TGTGCCAGCAGCACCCGGACAGTCTTCGTTGAGAACACTGAAGCTTTCTTT; CDR3aa: CASSTRTVFVENTEAFF
abundance: once; v_gene: TRBV18; d_gene: TRBD1; j_gene: TRBJ1-5; CDR3nt: TGTGCCAGCTCTCACCCTGACAGGGGAAAGGGGCATCAGCCCCAGCATTTT; CDR3aa: CASSHPDRGKGHQPQHF
abundance: .; v_gene: TRBV28; d_gene: .; j_gene: TRBJ1-6; CDR3nt: TGTGCCAGCAGTTCGGGAGGCTCCTATAATTCACCCCTCCACTTT; CDR3aa: CASSSGGSYNSPLHF
abundance: .; v_gene: TRBV29-1; d_gene: TRBD2; j_gene: TRBJ2-1; CDR3nt: TGCAGCGCATCCTTGGGACTAGCGGGAACCTCCTCCTACAATGAGCAGTTCTTC; CDR3aa: CSASLGLAGTSSYNEQFF
abundance: .; v_gene: TRBV7-9; d_gene: TRBD1; j_gene: TRBJ1-2; CDR3nt: TGTGCCAGCAGCTTACGACAGGGGGCAGGAGGCTACACCTTC; CDR3aa: CASSLRQGAGGYTF
abundance: .; v_gene: TRBV7-2; d_gene: .; j_gene: TRBJ2-1; CDR3nt: TGTGCCAGCAGCTTAGCGGGTGGACACTACAATGAGCAGTTCTTC; CDR3aa: CASSLAGGHYNEQFF
abundance: few; v_gene: TRBV6-1; d_gene: TRBD2; j_gene: TRBJ2-7; CDR3nt: TGTGCCAGCAGTACTCTAGCGGGGGCCCACTACGAGCAGTACTTC; CDR3aa: CASSTLAGAHYEQYF
abundance: .; v_gene: TRBV18; d_gene: TRBD2; j_gene: TRBJ2-7; CDR3nt: TGTGCCAGCTCACCAGAGGGCCTAGCGGGAACCTACGAGCAGTACTTC; CDR3aa: CASSPEGLAGTYEQYF
abundance: .; v_gene: TRBV28; d_gene: .; j_gene: TRBJ1-3; CDR3nt: TGTGCCAGCGCGGGGCTTCGGGACTCTGGAAACACCATATATTTT; CDR3aa: CASAGLRDSGNTIYF
abundance: .; v_gene: TRBV10-2; d_gene: TRBD1; j_gene: TRBJ1-1; CDR3nt: TGCGCCAGCAGGAGAACCACAGGGGGAACTGAAGCTTTCTTT; CDR3aa: CASRRTTGGTEAFF
abundance: .; v_gene: TRBV11-3; d_gene: TRBD2; j_gene: TRBJ2-1; CDR3nt: TGTGCCAGCAGGGCGGGGCGGGAGGACTCCTACAATGAGCAGTTCTTC; CDR3aa: CASRAGREDSYNEQFF
abundance: .; v_gene: TRBV6-1; d_gene: .; j_gene: TRBJ1-2; CDR3nt: TGTGCCAGCGGAGGGGCGCAGTCTCTCCCGTATGGCTACACCTTC; CDR3aa: CASGGAQSLPYGYTF
abundance: .; v_gene: TRBV5-1; d_gene: TRBD2; j_gene: TRBJ2-7; CDR3nt: TGCGCCAGCAGCTTGGAGGGACTATCCTACGAGCAGTACTTC; CDR3aa: CASSLEGLSYEQYF
abundance: .; v_gene: TRBV10-3; d_gene: .; j_gene: TRBJ2-3; CDR3nt: TGTGCCATCAGTGTCAAATCAGATACGCAGTATTTT; CDR3aa: CAISVKSDTQYF
abundance: .; v_gene: TRBV7-3; d_gene: TRBD2; j_gene: TRBJ2-1; CDR3nt: TGTGCCAGCAGTCGGGACTACACACCGGGGGAGCAGTTCTTC; CDR3aa: CASSRDYTPGEQFF
abundance: few; v_gene: TRBV18; d_gene: TRBD1; j_gene: TRBJ2-1; CDR3nt: TGTGCCAGCTCACCACAGGGGACAGCGCAACAAGAGCAGTTCTTC; CDR3aa: CASSPQGTAQQEQFF
abundance: .; v_gene: TRBV7-6; d_gene: TRBD2; j_gene: TRBJ2-5; CDR3nt: TGTGCCAGCAGCCAGCGGGAACGGAAGGAGACCCAGTACTTC; CDR3aa: CASSQRERKETQYF
abundance: .; v_gene: TRBV4-1; d_gene: .; j_gene: TRBJ2-3; CDR3nt: TGCGCCAGCAGCCAAGGAGAATGGACGGGAAGCACAGATACGCAGTATTTT; CDR3aa: CASSQGEWTGSTDTQYF
abundance: .; v_gene: TRBV30; d_gene: TRBD1; j_gene: TRBJ1-6; CDR3nt: TGTGCCTGGAGTCCCCCCCAGGGGGCTTATAATTCACCCCTCCACTTT; CDR3aa: CAWSPPQGAYNSPLHF
abundance: once; v_gene: TRBV27; d_gene: TRBD2; j_gene: TRBJ2-1; CDR3nt: TGTGCCAGCAGAGACCCGAGCGGGAGGGCCTACAATGAGCAGTTCTTC; CDR3aa: CASRDPSGRAYNEQFF
abundance: .; v_gene: TRBV28; d_gene: .; j_gene: TRBJ2-5; CDR3nt: TGTGCCAGCAGTTTATGGTGGGGCGAGGAGACCCAGTACTTC; CDR3aa: CASSLWWGEETQYF
abundance: .; v_gene: TRBV7-9; d_gene: .; j_gene: TRBJ2-1; CDR3nt: TGTGCCAGCGCCCGGGAGAGCTCCTACAATGAGCAGTTCTTC; CDR3aa: CASARESSYNEQFF
abundance: .; v_gene: TRBV9; d_gene: TRBD2; j_gene: TRBJ2-5; CDR3nt: TGTGCCAGCAGCGCCTTAGCGGGAGGGCCTGTGGAGACCCAGTACTTC; CDR3aa: CASSALAGGPVETQYF
abundance: once; v_gene: TRBV7-2; d_gene: .; j_gene: TRBJ1-5; CDR3nt: TGTGCCAGCAGCTTAGAGAGGTGGGGAGGCAATCAGCCCCAGCATTTT; CDR3aa: CASSLERWGGNQPQHF
abundance: .; v_gene: TRBV7-4; d_gene: TRBD1; j_gene: TRBJ2-2; CDR3nt: TGTGCCAGCAGCTTAGTCCCGGACAGGGGGCAGGACACCGGGGAGCTGTTTTTT; CDR3aa: CASSLVPDRGQDTGELFF
abundance: .; v_gene: TRBV25-1; d_gene: TRBD1; j_gene: TRBJ2-1; CDR3nt: TGTGCCAGCAGTGCCAGACAGGGGCGGGGTGTAGAGCAGTTCTTC; CDR3aa: CASSARQGRGVEQFF
abundance: .; v_gene: TRBV9; d_gene: .; j_gene: TRBJ1-2; CDR3nt: TGTGCCAGCAGCGCCGAATGGGGGGGCAATGGCTACACCTTC; CDR3aa: CASSAEWGGNGYTF
abundance: .; v_gene: TRBV9; d_gene: TRBD1; j_gene: TRBJ2-7; CDR3nt: TGTGCCAGCAGCGTAGAGGGAAGGGGGACAGGGGTTTACGAGCAGTACTTC; CDR3aa: CASSVEGRGTGVYEQYF